This is a list of T cell receptor beta chains from one sample in a study of shared clonotypes between healthy human individuals. The table came from immunoSEQ multiplex PCR; TCRdb's copy has only in-frame clones and leaves some out. The data contain 2 million to 3 million clones, more than 80% of them seen just once; the ten biggest clones take up roughly 0.13%. The sample consisted of naive CD4+ T cells sorted from blood. The receptors derive from a man aged 18 to 30 in good health. Both conserved end residues are part of each CDR3. The D gene is left open where the match is weak. Rows give clone size only sometimes, using once, few, many, or a class for an expanded clone.

>TRBD2|.|TRBV11-3|TRBJ2-3
TGTGCCAGCAGCTCAGGGACTAGCGGGAGTTCCGATACGCAGTATTTT
CASSSGTSGSSDTQYF
>.|.|TRBV4-3|TRBJ2-7
TGCGCCAGCAGCCAAGATATCGTAGGGTACGAGCAGTACTTC
CASSQDIVGYEQYF
>.|few|TRBV14|TRBJ1-4
TGTGCCAGCAGCCAAGGCGAACAGACCAGAGGAAAACTGTTTTTT
CASSQGEQTRGKLFF
>.|.|TRBV6-6|TRBJ1-5
TGTGCCAGCAGTTACTCGAGGGGTTATCAGCCCCAGCATTTT
CASSYSRGYQPQHF
>.|.|TRBV5-1|TRBJ1-1
TGCGCCAGCAGCTGGAGTACAGGGAACACTGAAGCTTTCTTT
CASSWSTGNTEAFF
>.|.|TRBV2|TRBJ2-1
TGTGCCAGCACTGATTACAATGAGCAGTTCTTC
CASTDYNEQFF
>TRBD2|.|TRBV9|TRBJ2-7
TGTGCCAGCAGCGTAGCTAGCGGGTTCCCCTACGAGCAGTACTTC
CASSVASGFPYEQYF
>TRBD2|.|TRBV5-4|TRBJ2-5
TGTGCCAGCAGCTCTCTAGCGGGAGGCCAAGAGACCCAGTACTTC
CASSSLAGGQETQYF
>.|.|TRBV6-4|TRBJ1-4
TGTGCCAGCAGTGTACAGGGAGGTGAAAAACTGTTTTTT
CASSVQGGEKLFF
>TRBD1|.|TRBV5-1|TRBJ1-2
TGCGCCAGCAGCAGACAGGGGGGATATGGCTACACCTTC
CASSRQGGYGYTF
>.|.|TRBV6-4|TRBJ2-2
TGTGCCACCAAAAGAGGGATAGGCACCGGGGAGCTGTTTTTT
CATKRGIGTGELFF
>.|.|TRBV5-4|TRBJ2-5
TGTGCCAGCAGCTCGAGGGATCTAGCGGAGACCCAGTACTTC
CASSSRDLAETQYF
>TRBD1|.|TRBV7-2|TRBJ2-5
TGTGCCAGCAGGAAACAGGGGGCGCCCGGCGAGACCCAGTACTTC
CASRKQGAPGETQYF
>.|.|TRBV18|TRBJ2-7
TGTGCCAGCTCAGAAGGACAAGGCCGCTACGAGCAGTACTTC
CASSEGQGRYEQYF
>.|.|TRBV9|TRBJ2-2
TGTGCCAGCAGCTTGAATTCAGGGCAGAACACCGGGGAGCTGTTTTTT
CASSLNSGQNTGELFF
>.|.|TRBV7-2|TRBJ2-5
TGTGCCAGCAGCTTAGATAGTTCGAGGCAAGAGACCCAGTACTTC
CASSLDSSRQETQYF
>.|.|TRBV2|TRBJ2-3
TGTGCCAGCCGGAACGAGGGACCCCGTGTAGGGCAGTATTTT
CASRNEGPRVGQYF
>.|.|TRBV2|TRBJ1-3
TGTGCCAGCAGTGAAGCGAAGGGGGTCCGGGGAAACACCATATATTTT
CASSEAKGVRGNTIYF
>.|.|TRBV5-1|TRBJ2-1
TGCGCCAGCAGCTTGGCCGCCAGCTCCTACAATGAGCAGTTCTTC
CASSLAASSYNEQFF
>.|.|TRBV20-1|TRBJ1-1
TGCAGTGCCGCCATGGAGACTGAAGCTTTCTTT
CSAAMETEAFF
>TRBD1|.|TRBV11-2|TRBJ2-7
TGTGCCAGCAGCTTAAGACAGGGGCTGCACGAGCAGTACTTC
CASSLRQGLHEQYF
>.|.|TRBV2|TRBJ2-2
TGTGCCAGCAGTGGGACGAGCACCGGGGAGCTGTTTTTT
CASSGTSTGELFF
>TRBD1|.|TRBV5-1|TRBJ2-7
TGCGCCAGCAGCTTGGCCAAAGGGGGCGGTTCCTCCTACGAGCAGTACTTC
CASSLAKGGGSSYEQYF
>TRBD2|.|TRBV18|TRBJ2-7
TGTGCCAGCTCAGGACTAGCGGGAGCCTACGAGCAGTACTTC
CASSGLAGAYEQYF
>.|.|TRBV6-5|TRBJ1-2
TGTGCCAGCAGCCTACGGGAGGTCGGATATGGCTACACCTTC
CASSLREVGYGYTF
>TRBD1|.|TRBV5-1|TRBJ2-7
TGCGCCAGCAGCTTGGGCGGGACAGGGGGCTTCTACGAGCAGTACTTC
CASSLGGTGGFYEQYF
>.|.|TRBV28|TRBJ2-5
TGTGCCAGCCTTTCCCCCAACCGAGAGACCCAGTACTTC
CASLSPNRETQYF
>TRBD1|.|TRBV7-2|TRBJ1-2
TGTGCCAGCAGCCGGACAGGGGCCTATGGCTACACCTTC
CASSRTGAYGYTF
>TRBD1|.|TRBV29-1|TRBJ2-7
TGCAGCGTCCGACAGGGGATGGTCGGCGAGCAGTACTTC
CSVRQGMVGEQYF